This T cell receptor (beta chain) is from a study of shared clonotypes between healthy human individuals. Study background: Participating donors consisted of a couple of women and a few men aged 18 to 49.

The CDR3 totals 15 residues. Germline loops: CDR1 SGHNT, CDR2 YYREEE (reference sequence). The ends lost 2 bases at V and 0 bases at J; junction bases unmatched: 4. The run depth of the assay was deep. Assay: immunoSEQ multiplex PCR; the TCRdb copy retains only in-frame clones and omits some. This table holds 450,000 to 500,000 clones, approximately 79% found once. Specimen: PBMCs. This clonotype originated in a woman between 35 and 50 years old in good health. Some clones in this sample may be carry-over from other donors' samples. J is TRBJ2-7 and V is TRBV5-4, with 8 bases matching TRBD2. The DNA of the CDR3 is TGTGCCAGCAGCTTTACAGCGGGAGACTCCTACGAGCAGTACTTC. Translating it yields CASSFTAGDSYEQYF.